The 8 T cell receptor beta chains given below trace back to one sample, sequenced in a study of T cell responses to AZD1222 COVID-19 vaccine. Clones were read by immunoSEQ multiplex PCR, and TCRdb kept only the in-frame ones, dropping some. This sample yields about 180,000 clones, of which approximately 90% are seen a single time; around 4.5% belongs to the top ten. Sequences were derived from peripheral blood, sampled 28 days after the second dose of the MenACWY control vaccine. These receptors were obtained from an adult who received the MenACWY meningococcal vaccine as a control.

V is TRBV9 and J is TRBJ2-5, with D uncertain. Per the germline V gene, CDR1 is SGDLS and CDR2 is YYNGEE. The CDR3 extends over 17 amino acids. Trimming removed 0 bases from V and 5 bases from J, with 20 bases in between. Written as DNA, the CDR3 is TGTGCCAGCAGCGTAGGAAGTTCGTCAGTTGGCCCGGAGACCCAGTACTTC. Encoded protein: CASSVGSSSVGPETQYF.

This chain links TRBV6-5 with TRBJ1-2, with 8 positions matching TRBD1. CDR3 length: 15 residues. Trimming removed 5 bases from V and 7 bases from J; junction bases left unmatched: 12. CDR1 MNHEY and CDR2 SVGAGI come from the germline V gene. The CDR3 loop reads CASSPGLDRAGGYTF. CDR3 sequence (DNA): TGTGCCAGCAGTCCCGGACTGGACAGGGCGGGTGGCTACACCTTC.

The rearrangement joins TRBV12-2 to TRBJ1-1; TRBD1 is the table's D call, not checked against the DNA. TRBV12-2 is labeled a pseudogene. This CDR3 spans 10 amino acids. Written as DNA, the CDR3 is TGTGCAAACAGGCGGAATGAAGCTTTCTTT. The encoded protein is CANRRNEAFF.

The V and J genes are TRBV5-1 and TRBJ1-2; 7 positions match TRBD1. The CDR3 loop spans 14 amino acids. In germline, CDR1 is SGHRS, CDR2 YFSETQ. With V trimmed by 0 bases and J by 4 bases, 3 bases remained unmatched. CDR3 sequence reads: CASSLAGGAYGYTF. The CDR3 DNA follows: TGCGCCAGCAGCTTGGCAGGGGGTGCCTATGGCTACACCTTC.

This chain connects TRBV28 to TRBJ1-1; D is possibly TRBD1 (5 bases). Germline V gene data show CDR1 as MDHEN and CDR2 as SYDVKM. Deletions cut 5 bases from V and 2 bases from J, with 15 bases between. The CDR3 contains 15 residues. The DNA of the CDR3 is TGTGCCAGCAGTCCCCCCCCGACAGTAAACACTGAAGCTTTCTTT. Its protein is CASSPPPTVNTEAFF. Drawing the rest from reference TRBV28 and TRBJ1-1, the complete variable domain is DVKVTQSSRYLVKRTGEKVFLECVQDMDHENMFWYRQDPGLGLRLIYFSYDVKMKEKGDIPEGYSVSREKKERFSLILESASTNQTSMYLCASSPPPTVNTEAFFGQGTRLTVV.

The chain carries TRBV5-6 and TRBJ2-7; maybe TRBD2 (6 bases). The CDR3 is 14 amino acids. CDR1 and CDR2 (germline): SGHDT, YYEEEE. Trimming took off 1 base at V and 3 bases at J, with 11 bases between the two ends. The CDR3 DNA reads TGTGCCAGCAGCTTGACTAGCAGAGTCTACGAGCAGTACTTC. Residues: CASSLTSRVYEQYF. The full variable domain, in which reference TRBV5-6 and TRBJ2-7 provide the parts outside the CDR3, is DAGVTQSPTHLIKTRGQQVTLRCSPKSGHDTVSWYQQALGQGPQFIFQYYEEEERQRGNFPDRFSGHQFPNYSSELNVNALLLGDSALYLCASSLTSRVYEQYFGPGTRLTVT.

This clone was detected only once. The chain employs TRBV15 and TRBJ1-1; D unresolved. The germline V gene has CDR1 LNHNV and CDR2 YYDKDF (reference sequence). The CDR3 runs 15 residues. Between the trimmed V and J ends, which lost 2 bases and 5 bases, there was a span of 15 bases. CDR3 sequence reads: CATSRSTWARTEAFF. CDR3 in DNA: TGTGCCACCAGCAGATCTACTTGGGCGAGGACTGAAGCTTTCTTT. Drawing the rest from reference TRBV15 and TRBJ1-1, the complete variable domain is DAMVIQNPRYQVTQFGKPVTLSCSQTLNHNVMYWYQQKSSQAPKLLFHYYDKDFNNEADTPDNFQSRRPNTSFCFLDIRSPGLGDTAMYLCATSRSTWARTEAFFGQGTRLTVV.

The rearrangement uses TRBV28 and TRBJ1-2, with 8 bases fitting TRBD1. The germline gives CDR1 MDHEN, CDR2 SYDVKM. The length of the CDR3 is 15 residues. The V segment lost 3 bases and the J segment 6 bases; nucleotides outside the gene matches: 9. The CDR3 coding sequence is TGTGCCAGCAGTTTTGCCGACAGGGGCGAGAATGGCTACACCTTC. Amino acids: CASSFADRGENGYTF.